A few counts support the clone carrying this TCR beta chain. Its antigen remains unknown. This sample is drawn from a study of T cells in Graves' hyperthyroidism and ophthalmopathy. General study points: Prediction of ophthalmopathy progression came a median about 6 months pre-onset. Most thyroid clonotypes that were expanded above 0.001 also turned up in blood.

The CDR3 regions of TCR beta were amplified from RNA transcripts. Initially, a first-round RT-PCR of the TCR CDR3 employed the HTBI primer set. TCRdb processed the multiplex PCR reads anew with MiXCR; each CDR3 protein has one entry. This sample has about 640,000 distinct CDR3 sequences; under 25% occur once, and the top ten carry around a third. This clonotype was obtained from a man under 40 with Graves' ophthalmopathy. The sequenced sample was blood.

Here the CDR3 reads CASSGGTGTNQPQHF. The CDR3 DNA sequence: TGTGCCAGCAGTGGGGGGACAGGAACGAATCAGCCCCAGCATTTT. The chain couples TRBV27 to TRBJ1-5; TRBD1 matches 8 bases. Germline V gene sequence: CDR1 MNHEY, CDR2 SMNVEV (reference sequence). V dropped 5 bases and J dropped 4; count of bases not matched to a gene: 7. CDR3 length equals 15 residues.